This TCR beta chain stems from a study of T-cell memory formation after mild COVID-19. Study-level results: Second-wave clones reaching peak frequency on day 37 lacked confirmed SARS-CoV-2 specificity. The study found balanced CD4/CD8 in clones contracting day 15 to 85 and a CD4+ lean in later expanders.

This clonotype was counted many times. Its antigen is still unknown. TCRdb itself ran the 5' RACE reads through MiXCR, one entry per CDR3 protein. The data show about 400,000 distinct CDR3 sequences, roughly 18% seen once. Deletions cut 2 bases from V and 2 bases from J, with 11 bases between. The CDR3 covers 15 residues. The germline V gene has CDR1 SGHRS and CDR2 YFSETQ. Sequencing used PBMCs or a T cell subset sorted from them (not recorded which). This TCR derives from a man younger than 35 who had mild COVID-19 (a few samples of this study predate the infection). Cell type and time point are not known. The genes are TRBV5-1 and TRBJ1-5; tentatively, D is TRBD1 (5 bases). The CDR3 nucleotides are TGCGCCAGCAGCTTCGTAGGGGCGGGCAATCAGCCCCAGCATTTT. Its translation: CASSFVGAGNQPQHF.